The rows below give T cell receptor beta chains drawn from one sample of a study of T cell responses to AZD1222 COVID-19 vaccine. Generated by immunoSEQ multiplex PCR, the TCRdb table keeps only in-frame clones and is missing some. The sample has about 92,000 clones, 80% to 90% seen once. This specimen was peripheral blood, taken on day 0 of AZD1222 vaccination. These receptors were collected from an adult in good health. CDR3s include the opening cysteine and the closing phenylalanine or tryptophan. The order of the fields is J gene, V gene, D gene, clone size, CDR3 DNA, CDR3 protein. The D gene is left open where the match is weak. Expanded clones are given a class, and other clones once, few, many or no size at all.

>TRBJ2-1|TRBV10-3|-|-
TGTGCCATCAGGTCTGGGGGCGAAGGGGTAAATGAGCAGTTCTTC
CAIRSGGEGVNEQFF
>TRBJ1-1|TRBV19|TRBD1|-
TGTGCCAGTAGTGACGGGACAGGCAATCACATTATGAACACTGAAGCTTTCTTT
CASSDGTGNHIMNTEAFF
>TRBJ1-1|TRBV6-5|-|-
TGTGCCAGCAGTAGTGACCCGGGACAGAACACTGAAGCTTTCTTT
CASSSDPGQNTEAFF
>TRBJ1-1|TRBV4-3|-|-
TGCGCCAGCAGCCCGGGACATATGAACACTGAAGCTTTCTTT
CASSPGHMNTEAFF
>TRBJ2-5|TRBV2|TRBD2|-
TGTGCCAGCAGTGAGGCGGGCGGGGGAACGAGCGCGGCCCAGTACTTC
CASSEAGGGTSAAQYF
>TRBJ2-7|TRBV5-6|-|few
TGTGCCAGCAGCTCCAAACGCCCAGAGACCTACGAGCAGTACTTC
CASSSKRPETYEQYF
>TRBJ2-1|TRBV5-1|TRBD2|-
TGCGCCAGCAGCTTGGAGGTGGCTAGCGGATACAATGAGCAGTTCTTC
CASSLEVASGYNEQFF
>TRBJ1-2|TRBV28|-|-
TGTGCCAGCAGTTTGCCAGCTAACTATGGCTACACCTTC
CASSLPANYGYTF
>TRBJ1-4|TRBV10-3|TRBD1|-
TGTGCCATCAGCCTGGGACAGGGAAATGAAAAACTGTTTTTT
CAISLGQGNEKLFF
>TRBJ1-4|TRBV19|-|-
TGTGCCAGTGGGGGTAGGACTAATGAAAAACTGTTTTTT
CASGGRTNEKLFF
>TRBJ2-2|TRBV18|-|-
TGTGCCAGCTCACCAGGACATCTCACCGGGGAGCTGTTTTTT
CASSPGHLTGELFF
>TRBJ2-7|TRBV27|-|-
TGTGCCAGCAGTTTATCAGGGGTAATTACCTACGAGCAGTACTTC
CASSLSGVITYEQYF
>TRBJ1-2|TRBV19|-|-
TGTGCCAGTAGTGAGACTGGCAGATATAACTATGGCTACACCTTC
CASSETGRYNYGYTF
>TRBJ1-6|TRBV19|TRBD1|-
TGTGCCAGTAGTACCTCCGGGACAGTAAAATCACCCCTCCACTTT
CASSTSGTVKSPLHF
>TRBJ1-1|TRBV24-1|-|-
TGTGCCACCAGGGCGGGGGCTGGGACTGAAGCTTTCTTT
CATRAGAGTEAFF
>TRBJ1-2|TRBV6-5|TRBD1|-
TGTGCCAGCAGTTCAAGACGGACAGGGAACTATGGCTACACCTTC
CASSSRRTGNYGYTF
>TRBJ1-2|TRBV10-3|-|-
TGTGCCATCCCGCGTGGGGGGCTCGGGGATGGCTACACCTTC
CAIPRGGLGDGYTF
>TRBJ1-1|TRBV23-1|-|-
TGCGCCAGCAGTCAATCGAAACAGCCAGGGGCGAACACTGAAGCTTTCTTT
CASSQSKQPGANTEAFF
>TRBJ1-1|TRBV7-9|TRBD1|-
TGTGCCAGCAGCAGGGGGGACAGGATTTACACTGAAGCTTTCTTT
CASSRGDRIYTEAFF
>TRBJ2-1|TRBV6-6|TRBD1|-
TGTGCCAGCAGTTACGTCGGACAGGGCTACAATGAGCAGTTCTTC
CASSYVGQGYNEQFF
>TRBJ2-3|TRBV11-2|TRBD1|-
TGTGCCAGCAGCTTAGTGGGGGACAGGGGAATAGATACGCAGTATTTT
CASSLVGDRGIDTQYF
>TRBJ1-6|TRBV3-1/TRBV3-2|-|-
TGTGCCAGCAGCCAAGATCGGGGCCTCTATAATTCACCCCTCCACTTT
CASSQDRGLYNSPLHF
>TRBJ1-2|TRBV30|TRBD1|-
TGTGCCTCAAGCCGCAGGGGGCAGTTCGGCTACACCTTC
CASSRRGQFGYTF
>TRBJ1-5|TRBV28|-|-
TGTGCCAGCAGCCTAGGAGTTAATCAGCCCCAGCATTTT
CASSLGVNQPQHF
>TRBJ2-6|TRBV19|-|-
TGTGCCAGTAGTATTGGCTCCGGGACTGGGGCCAACGTCCTGACTTTC
CASSIGSGTGANVLTF
>TRBJ1-3|TRBV30|-|-
TGTGCCTGGAGTGTACCCCGGCGCTCTGGAAACACCATATATTTT
CAWSVPRRSGNTIYF
>TRBJ1-2|TRBV27|-|-
TGTGCCAGCAGTCCCTCCGGGCAGGGGCGTTACTATGGCTACACCTTC
CASSPSGQGRYYGYTF
>TRBJ1-5|TRBV12-3/TRBV12-4|TRBD1|once
TGTGCCAGCAGACAGGGGGCGAATCAGCCCCAGCATTTT
CASRQGANQPQHF
>TRBJ1-2|TRBV5-1|-|-
TGCGCCAGCAGCCCGGGTGGGGTTGACGCTGGCTACACCTTC
CASSPGGVDAGYTF
>TRBJ1-1|TRBV5-4|-|-
TGTGCCAGCATGGGGGGTGGAAGGTTGAACACTGAAGCTTTCTTT
CASMGGGRLNTEAFF
>TRBJ1-1|TRBV7-2|TRBD1|-
TGTGCCAGCAGCTTAGCGATCGGACAGGGGAACACTGAAGCTTTCTTT
CASSLAIGQGNTEAFF
>TRBJ1-3|TRBV6-1|-|-
TGTGCCAGCAGTGAAGGGGGTGCGGACACCATATATTTT
CASSEGGADTIYF
>TRBJ1-1|TRBV7-9|TRBD1|-
TGTGCCAGCAGCTTAGATAAGTGGTCAGGGGGCATGGGCACTGAAGCTTTCTTT
CASSLDKWSGGMGTEAFF
>TRBJ1-3|TRBV19|-|-
TGTGCCAGTAGTATGGGGTTACCCTCTGGAAACACCATATATTTT
CASSMGLPSGNTIYF
>TRBJ2-7|TRBV9|TRBD1|-
TGTGCCAGCAGCCGCGCCGGGACAGGTGACCTCGGGCAGTACTTC
CASSRAGTGDLGQYF
>TRBJ2-5|TRBV28|-|-
TGTGCCAGCACCCGTCAGTCGGCCGTGGAGACCCAGTACTTC
CASTRQSAVETQYF
>TRBJ1-1|TRBV6-2/TRBV6-3|-|-
TGTGCCAGCAGTTACTCCCCAAGGAACACTGAAGCTTTCTTT
CASSYSPRNTEAFF
>TRBJ1-1|TRBV7-2|-|-
TGTGCCAGCAGACCGATAACGATGGGGACTGAAGCTTTCTTT
CASRPITMGTEAFF
>TRBJ1-1|TRBV3-1/TRBV3-2|-|once
TGTGCCAGCAGCCCCCCTATTTTGGCATTGGGCCCTAACATGAACACTGAAGCTTTCTTT
CASSPPILALGPNMNTEAFF
>TRBJ1-2|TRBV19|-|-
TGTGCCAGTAATCCACAGGGCCCTCCCGGCTACACCTTC
CASNPQGPPGYTF